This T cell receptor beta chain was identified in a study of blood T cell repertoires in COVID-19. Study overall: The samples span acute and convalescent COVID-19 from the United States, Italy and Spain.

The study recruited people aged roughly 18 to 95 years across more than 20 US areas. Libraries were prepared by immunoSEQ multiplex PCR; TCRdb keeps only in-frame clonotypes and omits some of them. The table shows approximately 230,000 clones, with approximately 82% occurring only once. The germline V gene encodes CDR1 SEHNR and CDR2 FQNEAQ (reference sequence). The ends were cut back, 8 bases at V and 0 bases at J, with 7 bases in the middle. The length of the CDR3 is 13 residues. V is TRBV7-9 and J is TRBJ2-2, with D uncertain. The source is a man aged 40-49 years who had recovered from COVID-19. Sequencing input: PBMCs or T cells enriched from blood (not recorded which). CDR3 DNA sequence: TGTGCCAGCGATACTCCGAACACCGGGGAGCTGTTTTTT. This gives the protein CASDTPNTGELFF.